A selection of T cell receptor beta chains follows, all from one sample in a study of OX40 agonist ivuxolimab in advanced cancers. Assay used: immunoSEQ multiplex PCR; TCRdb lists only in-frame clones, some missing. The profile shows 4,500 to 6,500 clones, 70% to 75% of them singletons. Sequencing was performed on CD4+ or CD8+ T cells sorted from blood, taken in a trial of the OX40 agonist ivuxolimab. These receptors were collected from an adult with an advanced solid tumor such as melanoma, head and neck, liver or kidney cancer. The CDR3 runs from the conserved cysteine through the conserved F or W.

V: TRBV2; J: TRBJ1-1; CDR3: CASRGIDRLNTEAFF
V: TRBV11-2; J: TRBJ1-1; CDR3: CASSLKWWGTEAFF
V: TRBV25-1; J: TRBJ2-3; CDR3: CASSYGQGASDTQYF
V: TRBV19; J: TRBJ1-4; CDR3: CASSTLPTGSNEKLFF
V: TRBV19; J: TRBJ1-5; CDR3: CASSLWRTGSNQPQHF
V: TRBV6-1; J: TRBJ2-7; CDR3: CASSEARAPLYEQYF
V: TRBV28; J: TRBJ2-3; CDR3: CASSPRRTDTQYF
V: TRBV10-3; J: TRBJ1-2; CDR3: CAISEEGGGYGYTF
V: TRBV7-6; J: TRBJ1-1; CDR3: CASSGTPGADTEAFF
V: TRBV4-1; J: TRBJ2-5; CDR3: CASSQATGRETQYF
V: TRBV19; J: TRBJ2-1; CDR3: CASSNSDFGFEQFF
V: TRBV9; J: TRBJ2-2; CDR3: CASSGQKGAAGELFF